A selection of T cell receptor beta chains follows, all from one sample in a study of T cell responses to AZD1222 COVID-19 vaccine. TCRdb's table, derived via immunoSEQ multiplex PCR, lists solely in-frame clones and lacks some. This table holds some 120,000 clones, roughly 90% found once. Sequencing used peripheral blood, obtained on day 0 of AZD1222 vaccination. The origin of the receptors is an adult in good health. Both conserved end residues are part of each CDR3. The order of the fields is CDR3 DNA, CDR3 protein, clone size, CDR3 length, J gene, D gene, V gene. A D gene is named only where the DNA matches it firmly. Only some rows state a clone size, as once, few, many or a class for expanded clones.

cdr3_nt: TGTGCCAGCTCACCTGGAGGCCAGAATGGCTACACCTTC
cdr3_aa: CASSPGGQNGYTF
clone_size: NA
cdr3_length: 13
j_call: TRBJ1-2
d_call: NA
v_call: TRBV18

cdr3_nt: TGTGCCAGCAGTTTATCGAACCAGGGGCTCCGCGGAGGGGAAAAACTGTTTTTT
cdr3_aa: CASSLSNQGLRGGEKLFF
clone_size: NA
cdr3_length: 18
j_call: TRBJ1-4
d_call: NA
v_call: TRBV27

cdr3_nt: TGTGCCAGCAGTCCCGAACTAGCGGCCACTAGCACAGATACGCAGTATTTT
cdr3_aa: CASSPELAATSTDTQYF
clone_size: NA
cdr3_length: 17
j_call: TRBJ2-3
d_call: TRBD2
v_call: TRBV27

cdr3_nt: TGCGCCAGCAGCCCCCCAACAGGGGACAACTATGGCTACACCTTC
cdr3_aa: CASSPPTGDNYGYTF
clone_size: NA
cdr3_length: 15
j_call: TRBJ1-2
d_call: TRBD1
v_call: TRBV4-1

cdr3_nt: TGTGCTAGCAGCGCCACAGGGGTCGGTGGCGGGGAGCTGTTTTTT
cdr3_aa: CASSATGVGGGELFF
clone_size: NA
cdr3_length: 15
j_call: TRBJ2-2
d_call: TRBD1
v_call: TRBV7-7

cdr3_nt: TGTGCCAGCAGCCAAGATCCACGAGCGGGAACCGGCGAGACCCAGTACTTC
cdr3_aa: CASSQDPRAGTGETQYF
clone_size: NA
cdr3_length: 17
j_call: TRBJ2-5
d_call: TRBD2
v_call: TRBV4-2

cdr3_nt: TGTGCCAGCAGTCTCACAAGCTCCTACGAGCAGTACTTC
cdr3_aa: CASSLTSSYEQYF
clone_size: NA
cdr3_length: 13
j_call: TRBJ2-7
d_call: NA
v_call: TRBV27

cdr3_nt: TGTGCCAGCAGCCCACGGGGTCCCTACGAGCAGTACTTC
cdr3_aa: CASSPRGPYEQYF
clone_size: NA
cdr3_length: 13
j_call: TRBJ2-7
d_call: NA
v_call: TRBV7-9

cdr3_nt: TGTGCCAGCAGACCTCGGGGGGGAGGCACCGGGGAGCTGTTTTTT
cdr3_aa: CASRPRGGGTGELFF
clone_size: NA
cdr3_length: 15
j_call: TRBJ2-2
d_call: TRBD2
v_call: TRBV4-2

cdr3_nt: TGCGCCAGCAGCATGCAGTTTGGAGCGTCAGGAAACACCATATATTTT
cdr3_aa: CASSMQFGASGNTIYF
clone_size: NA
cdr3_length: 16
j_call: TRBJ1-3
d_call: NA
v_call: TRBV5-1

cdr3_nt: TGTGCCAGCAGTTTTAGCGGGAGGTACAATGAGCAGTTCTTC
cdr3_aa: CASSFSGRYNEQFF
clone_size: NA
cdr3_length: 14
j_call: TRBJ2-1
d_call: TRBD2
v_call: TRBV6-5

cdr3_nt: TGTGCCAGCAGTCCGACCTACGAGCAGTACTTC
cdr3_aa: CASSPTYEQYF
clone_size: NA
cdr3_length: 11
j_call: TRBJ2-7
d_call: NA
v_call: TRBV28

cdr3_nt: TGTGCCAGCAGCCAGGAGACAGGGGGCGAGCAGTACTTC
cdr3_aa: CASSQETGGEQYF
clone_size: NA
cdr3_length: 13
j_call: TRBJ2-7
d_call: TRBD1
v_call: TRBV3-1/TRBV3-2

cdr3_nt: TGCAGTGCTAGTGCTGGCCAGGGGCCAAACTATGGCTACACCTTC
cdr3_aa: CSASAGQGPNYGYTF
clone_size: NA
cdr3_length: 15
j_call: TRBJ1-2
d_call: NA
v_call: TRBV20-1

cdr3_nt: TGTGCCAGCAGTTTATTAGTCCGAATCGAAGCTTTCTTT
cdr3_aa: CASSLLVRIEAFF
clone_size: NA
cdr3_length: 13
j_call: TRBJ1-1
d_call: NA
v_call: TRBV28

cdr3_nt: TGTGCCAGCAGCTTAGCGGCGGGAGGGGGTTCAGATACGCAGTATTTT
cdr3_aa: CASSLAAGGGSDTQYF
clone_size: NA
cdr3_length: 16
j_call: TRBJ2-3
d_call: TRBD2
v_call: TRBV7-3

cdr3_nt: TGTGCCAGCAGTTACGGCAGGCGGACAAATGAAAAACTGTTTTTT
cdr3_aa: CASSYGRRTNEKLFF
clone_size: NA
cdr3_length: 15
j_call: TRBJ1-4
d_call: NA
v_call: TRBV6-2/TRBV6-3

cdr3_nt: TGTGCCAGCAGCAATCTGGGAGGGACTGGAAACACCATATATTTT
cdr3_aa: CASSNLGGTGNTIYF
clone_size: NA
cdr3_length: 15
j_call: TRBJ1-3
d_call: NA
v_call: TRBV21-1

cdr3_nt: TGTGCCAGCAACTTGCGACAGAACACTGAAGCTTTCTTT
cdr3_aa: CASNLRQNTEAFF
clone_size: NA
cdr3_length: 13
j_call: TRBJ1-1
d_call: NA
v_call: TRBV2

cdr3_nt: TGTGCCAGCATCAGGGGGCGACGTTTAACTGAAGCTTTCTTT
cdr3_aa: CASIRGRRLTEAFF
clone_size: once
cdr3_length: 14
j_call: TRBJ1-1
d_call: TRBD1
v_call: TRBV28

cdr3_nt: TGTGCCAGCTCACCAAACGGGGGACTCTCCTACGAGCAGTACTTC
cdr3_aa: CASSPNGGLSYEQYF
clone_size: NA
cdr3_length: 15
j_call: TRBJ2-7
d_call: NA
v_call: TRBV18

cdr3_nt: TGTGCCAGCAGCGTAGGGTGGTATGATTCACCCCTCCACTTT
cdr3_aa: CASSVGWYDSPLHF
clone_size: NA
cdr3_length: 14
j_call: TRBJ1-6
d_call: NA
v_call: TRBV9

cdr3_nt: TGTGCCAGCAGTCCACACAACAATGGCTACACCTTC
cdr3_aa: CASSPHNNGYTF
clone_size: NA
cdr3_length: 12
j_call: TRBJ1-2
d_call: NA
v_call: TRBV12-3/TRBV12-4

cdr3_nt: TGTGCCATCAGTGACGGGACAGGGGTTGGAAACACCATATATTTT
cdr3_aa: CAISDGTGVGNTIYF
clone_size: NA
cdr3_length: 15
j_call: TRBJ1-3
d_call: TRBD1
v_call: TRBV10-3

cdr3_nt: TGTGCCAGTAGTATATTTTGGGGTAACTTTTACAATGAGCAGTTCTTC
cdr3_aa: CASSIFWGNFYNEQFF
clone_size: once
cdr3_length: 16
j_call: TRBJ2-1
d_call: NA
v_call: TRBV19

cdr3_nt: TGTGCCAGCACCAGGGTGGGAAACACCATATATTTT
cdr3_aa: CASTRVGNTIYF
clone_size: once
cdr3_length: 12
j_call: TRBJ1-3
d_call: NA
v_call: TRBV12-3/TRBV12-4

cdr3_nt: TGCAGCGTTGTAAGGGAGAGGGGCAATGAGCAGTTCTTC
cdr3_aa: CSVVRERGNEQFF
clone_size: NA
cdr3_length: 13
j_call: TRBJ2-1
d_call: NA
v_call: TRBV29-1

cdr3_nt: TGTGCCAGCAGCTCAAAGGGCACCGGGGAGCTGTTTTTT
cdr3_aa: CASSSKGTGELFF
clone_size: NA
cdr3_length: 13
j_call: TRBJ2-2
d_call: NA
v_call: TRBV7-9

cdr3_nt: TGTGCCAGCAGCGTGGGGACTACCTACGAGCAGTACTTC
cdr3_aa: CASSVGTTYEQYF
clone_size: NA
cdr3_length: 13
j_call: TRBJ2-7
d_call: TRBD2
v_call: TRBV9

cdr3_nt: TGTGCCAGCAGCTTAGTAGGGGGCGGAGAAGGGACCCAGTACTTC
cdr3_aa: CASSLVGGGEGTQYF
clone_size: NA
cdr3_length: 15
j_call: TRBJ2-5
d_call: TRBD1
v_call: TRBV7-2

cdr3_nt: TGTGCCAGCAGTGGGACGTTAGCTAACTATGGCTACACCTTC
cdr3_aa: CASSGTLANYGYTF
clone_size: NA
cdr3_length: 14
j_call: TRBJ1-2
d_call: NA
v_call: TRBV2

cdr3_nt: TGCAGTGCTAGTAGGGGCGAGGGGTACACTGAAGCTTTCTTT
cdr3_aa: CSASRGEGYTEAFF
clone_size: once
cdr3_length: 14
j_call: TRBJ1-1
d_call: NA
v_call: TRBV20-1

cdr3_nt: TGTGCCAGCACGGGGTGGGGGTTCTATGGCTACACCTTC
cdr3_aa: CASTGWGFYGYTF
clone_size: NA
cdr3_length: 13
j_call: TRBJ1-2
d_call: NA
v_call: TRBV6-6

cdr3_nt: TGTGCCAGCAGTCTCTACTACGAGCAGTACTTC
cdr3_aa: CASSLYYEQYF
clone_size: NA
cdr3_length: 11
j_call: TRBJ2-7
d_call: NA
v_call: TRBV27

cdr3_nt: TGCGCCAGCGGAAGAGACAGGGGGGCCTACAATGAGCAGTTCTTC
cdr3_aa: CASGRDRGAYNEQFF
clone_size: NA
cdr3_length: 15
j_call: TRBJ2-1
d_call: TRBD1
v_call: TRBV10-2

cdr3_nt: TGTGCCAGTAGTATTTCCTCGGGAGGTACCTACAATGAGCAGTTCTTC
cdr3_aa: CASSISSGGTYNEQFF
clone_size: NA
cdr3_length: 16
j_call: TRBJ2-1
d_call: TRBD2
v_call: TRBV19

cdr3_nt: TGTGCCAGCGCCAGGAGGGAGCAGTTCTTC
cdr3_aa: CASARREQFF
clone_size: NA
cdr3_length: 10
j_call: TRBJ2-1
d_call: NA
v_call: TRBV2

cdr3_nt: TGTGCCAGCAGTTTTCTGACAGGGGGCGTTTCACCCCTCCACTTT
cdr3_aa: CASSFLTGGVSPLHF
clone_size: NA
cdr3_length: 15
j_call: TRBJ1-6
d_call: TRBD1
v_call: TRBV27

cdr3_nt: TGTGCCAGCAGCTTCCTCTATTACACGGAGCAGTACTTC
cdr3_aa: CASSFLYYTEQYF
clone_size: once
cdr3_length: 13
j_call: TRBJ2-7
d_call: NA
v_call: TRBV11-2

cdr3_nt: TGTGCCAGTAGTGTGACAGGGTTGGGCACTGAAGCTTTCTTT
cdr3_aa: CASSVTGLGTEAFF
clone_size: NA
cdr3_length: 14
j_call: TRBJ1-1
d_call: TRBD1
v_call: TRBV19

cdr3_nt: TGTGCCAGCAGCACTCTAAGTCACGGGGAGCTGTTTTTT
cdr3_aa: CASSTLSHGELFF
clone_size: few
cdr3_length: 13
j_call: TRBJ2-2
d_call: NA
v_call: TRBV7-3

cdr3_nt: TGTGCCAGCAGCCCCCTAGCGGGAGAGACCTACAATGAGCAGTTCTTC
cdr3_aa: CASSPLAGETYNEQFF
clone_size: NA
cdr3_length: 16
j_call: TRBJ2-1
d_call: TRBD2
v_call: TRBV7-3

cdr3_nt: TGTGCCAGCACCCCTGGGTCGGGGAGAGAGCAGTACTTC
cdr3_aa: CASTPGSGREQYF
clone_size: NA
cdr3_length: 13
j_call: TRBJ2-7
d_call: NA
v_call: TRBV28

cdr3_nt: TGTGCCAGTAGTATTTCGGGGCGACAAGAGACCCAGTACTTC
cdr3_aa: CASSISGRQETQYF
clone_size: once
cdr3_length: 14
j_call: TRBJ2-5
d_call: NA
v_call: TRBV19

cdr3_nt: TGTGCCAGCAGTTTGGGGGCGGGCTACGAGCAGTACTTC
cdr3_aa: CASSLGAGYEQYF
clone_size: NA
cdr3_length: 13
j_call: TRBJ2-7
d_call: NA
v_call: TRBV6-2/TRBV6-3

cdr3_nt: TGTGCCAGCTCACCATCATCGGGGGGCTACGAGCAGTACTTC
cdr3_aa: CASSPSSGGYEQYF
clone_size: NA
cdr3_length: 14
j_call: TRBJ2-7
d_call: TRBD2
v_call: TRBV18

cdr3_nt: TGTGCCAGCAGTCCATGGGTCACCGGGGAGCTGTTTTTT
cdr3_aa: CASSPWVTGELFF
clone_size: NA
cdr3_length: 13
j_call: TRBJ2-2
d_call: NA
v_call: TRBV28

cdr3_nt: TGTGCCAGCGGTGGTGTGGGGGGCCCCTCCAACACCGGGGAGCTGTTTTTT
cdr3_aa: CASGGVGGPSNTGELFF
clone_size: NA
cdr3_length: 17
j_call: TRBJ2-2
d_call: NA
v_call: TRBV28

cdr3_nt: TGTGCCAGCGTTAAGGATGGGAGGGATCCCTACGAGCAGTACTTC
cdr3_aa: CASVKDGRDPYEQYF
clone_size: NA
cdr3_length: 15
j_call: TRBJ2-7
d_call: TRBD2
v_call: TRBV6-5

cdr3_nt: TGTGCCAGCAGCCTAACCACTAGCGGCCAAAACATTCAGTACTTC
cdr3_aa: CASSLTTSGQNIQYF
clone_size: NA
cdr3_length: 15
j_call: TRBJ2-4
d_call: TRBD2
v_call: TRBV11-2

cdr3_nt: TGTGCCAGTAGTATACCTCCGTGGGACTATAGCAATCAGCCCCAGCATTTT
cdr3_aa: CASSIPPWDYSNQPQHF
clone_size: NA
cdr3_length: 17
j_call: TRBJ1-5
d_call: NA
v_call: TRBV19

cdr3_nt: TGTGCCAGCAGTCGTGGGACAGGAGACGCCTACGAGCAGTACTTC
cdr3_aa: CASSRGTGDAYEQYF
clone_size: NA
cdr3_length: 15
j_call: TRBJ2-7
d_call: TRBD1
v_call: TRBV27

cdr3_nt: TGCAGTGCTAGTAGGGGGCGGGTTGGCGAGCAGTACTTC
cdr3_aa: CSASRGRVGEQYF
clone_size: NA
cdr3_length: 13
j_call: TRBJ2-7
d_call: TRBD1
v_call: TRBV20-1

cdr3_nt: TGTGCCAGCAGCTTATCGACTGAAGGGCAGTTCTTC
cdr3_aa: CASSLSTEGQFF
clone_size: NA
cdr3_length: 12
j_call: TRBJ2-1
d_call: NA
v_call: TRBV9